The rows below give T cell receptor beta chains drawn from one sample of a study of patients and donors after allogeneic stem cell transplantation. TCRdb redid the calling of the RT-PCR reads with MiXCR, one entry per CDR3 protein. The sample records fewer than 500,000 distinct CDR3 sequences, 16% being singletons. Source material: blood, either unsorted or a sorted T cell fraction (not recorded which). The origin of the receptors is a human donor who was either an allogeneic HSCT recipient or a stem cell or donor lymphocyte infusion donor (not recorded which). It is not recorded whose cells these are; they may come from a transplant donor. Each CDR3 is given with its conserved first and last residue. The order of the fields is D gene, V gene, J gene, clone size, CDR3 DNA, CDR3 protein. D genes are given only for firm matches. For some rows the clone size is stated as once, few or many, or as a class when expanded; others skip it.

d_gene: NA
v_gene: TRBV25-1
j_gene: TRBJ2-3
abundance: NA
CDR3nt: TGTGCCAGCAGTATCGGCACAGATACGCAGTATTTT
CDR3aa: CASSIGTDTQYF

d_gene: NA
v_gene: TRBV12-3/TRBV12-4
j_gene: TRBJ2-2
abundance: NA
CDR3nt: TGTGCCAGCAGTCCCGCACCTAACACCGGGGAGCTGTTTTTT
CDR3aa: CASSPAPNTGELFF

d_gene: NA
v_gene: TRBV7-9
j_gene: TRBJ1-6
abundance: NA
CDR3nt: TGTGCCAGCAGCGCCGGACGGGAACCCCTCCACTTT
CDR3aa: CASSAGREPLHF

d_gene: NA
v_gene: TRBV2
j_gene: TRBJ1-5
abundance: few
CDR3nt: TGTGCCAGCAGTGAACCACAGGGAATGCATCAGCCCCAGCATTTT
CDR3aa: CASSEPQGMHQPQHF

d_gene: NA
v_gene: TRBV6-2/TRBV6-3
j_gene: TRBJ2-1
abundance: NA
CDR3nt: TGTGCCAGCAGTTACTCGAGGACTACATCGCAGTTCTTC
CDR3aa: CASSYSRTTSQFF

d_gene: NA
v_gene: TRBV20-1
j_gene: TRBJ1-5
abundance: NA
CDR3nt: TGCAGTGCTACAGGGTCGAGCAATCAGCCCCAGCATTTT
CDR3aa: CSATGSSNQPQHF

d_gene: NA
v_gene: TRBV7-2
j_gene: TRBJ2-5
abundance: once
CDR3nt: TGTGCCAGCAGTCGTAGGGGGGAGACCCAGTACTTC
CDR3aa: CASSRRGETQYF

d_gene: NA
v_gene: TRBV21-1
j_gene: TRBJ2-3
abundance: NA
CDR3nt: TGTGCCAGCAGCAAAACGGTCCCCCACTATCCAGATACGCAGTATTTT
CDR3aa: CASSKTVPHYPDTQYF

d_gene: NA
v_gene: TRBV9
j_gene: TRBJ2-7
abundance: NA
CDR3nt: TGTGCCAGCAGCACGCACCCTAAGGCCTACGAGCAGTACTTC
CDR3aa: CASSTHPKAYEQYF

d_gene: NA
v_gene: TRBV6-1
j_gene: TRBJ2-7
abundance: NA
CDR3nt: TGTGCCAGCACCAACATCGGCGGGACCTCCTACGAGCAGTACTTC
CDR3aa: CASTNIGGTSYEQYF

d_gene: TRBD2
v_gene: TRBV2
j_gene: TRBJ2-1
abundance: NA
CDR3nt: TGTGCCAGCGCCAGACTAGCGGGAGCCCGACGCCCCTCCTACAATGAGCAGTTCTTC
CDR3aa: CASARLAGARRPSYNEQFF

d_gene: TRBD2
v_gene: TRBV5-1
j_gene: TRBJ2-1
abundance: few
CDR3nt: TGCGCCAGCAGCTTTAATAGCGGGGGGCTATACAATGAGCAGTTCTTC
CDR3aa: CASSFNSGGLYNEQFF

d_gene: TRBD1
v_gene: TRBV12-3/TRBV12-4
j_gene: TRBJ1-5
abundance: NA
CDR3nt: TGTGCCAGCAGTCTGACAGGGAAACGGCCCCAGCATTTT
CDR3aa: CASSLTGKRPQHF

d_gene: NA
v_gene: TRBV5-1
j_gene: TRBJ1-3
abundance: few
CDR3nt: TGCGCCAGCAGCGCGGGCTATCCTGGAAACACCATATATTTT
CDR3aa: CASSAGYPGNTIYF

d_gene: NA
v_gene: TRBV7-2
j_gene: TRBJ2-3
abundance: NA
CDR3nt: TGTGCCAGCAGCTTACTAACAGATATCTATAGCACAGATACGCAGTATTTT
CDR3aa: CASSLLTDIYSTDTQYF

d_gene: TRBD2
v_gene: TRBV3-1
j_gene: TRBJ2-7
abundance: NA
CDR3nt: TGTGCCAGCAGCCAAGATCAACGACTAGCGGGAGTCTACGAGCAGTACTTC
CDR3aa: CASSQDQRLAGVYEQYF

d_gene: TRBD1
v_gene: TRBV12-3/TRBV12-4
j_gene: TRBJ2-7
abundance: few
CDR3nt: TGTGCCAGCAGTAAACTGGGACAGGGTTCCTACGAGCAGTACTTC
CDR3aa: CASSKLGQGSYEQYF

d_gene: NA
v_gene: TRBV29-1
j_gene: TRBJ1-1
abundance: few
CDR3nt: TGCAGCGGGCAGGGGTTTCTGGGCACTGAAGCTTTCTTT
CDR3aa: CSGQGFLGTEAFF

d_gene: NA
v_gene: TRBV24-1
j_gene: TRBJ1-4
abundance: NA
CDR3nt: TGTGCCACCGAGTGTCAGGACCCAACTAATGAAAAACTGTTTTTT
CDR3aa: CATECQDPTNEKLFF

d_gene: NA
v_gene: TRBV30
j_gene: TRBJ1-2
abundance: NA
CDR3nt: TGTGCCTGGAGTGTACGCAACAACTATGGCTACACCTTC
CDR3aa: CAWSVRNNYGYTF

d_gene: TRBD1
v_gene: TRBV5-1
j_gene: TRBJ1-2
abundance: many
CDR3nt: TGCGCCAGCAGCGGACCGGACAGGGGGTATGGCTACACCTTC
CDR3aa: CASSGPDRGYGYTF

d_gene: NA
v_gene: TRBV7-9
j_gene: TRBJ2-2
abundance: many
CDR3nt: TGTGCCAGCAGCTCGCGGGAGAACACCGGGGAGCTGTTTTTT
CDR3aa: CASSSRENTGELFF